One and the same sample provided the 21 T cell receptor beta chains below, sequenced in a study of control samples from healthy donors and cancer patients. TCRdb's table, derived via immunoSEQ multiplex PCR, lists solely in-frame clones and lacks some. The table has approximately 150,000 clones, 95% to 96% seen once. Material for sequencing was blood. These receptors all stem from a woman between 25 and 40 years old in good health.

J is TRBJ2-3 and V is TRBV4-1; 8 bases match TRBD2. The J segment lost 2 bases and the V segment lost 0 bases, leaving 4 bases of the junction unmatched. CDR1 is MGHRA and CDR2 is YSYEKL in the germline V gene. The CDR3 covers 16 residues. The CDR3 spells CASSQDDGGATDTQYF. For the CDR3, the DNA is TGCGCCAGCAGCCAAGATGACGGGGGGGCCACAGATACGCAGTATTTT.

The rearrangement uses TRBV29-1 and TRBJ1-1, with D unclear. Trimming cost V 6 bases and J 1 base, with 12 bases left between them. This CDR3 region has 13 residues. From germline, CDR1 is SQVTM and CDR2 ANQGSEA. CDR3 sequence reads: CSVNRLGNTEAFF. In DNA, the CDR3 is TGCAGCGTCAACCGACTCGGGAACACTGAAGCTTTCTTT.

Details on this clone: Other DNA sequences in this sample translate to the same CDR3. The V and J genes are TRBV5-1 and TRBJ2-7; 7 bases line up with TRBD1. CDR1 is SGHRS and CDR2 is YFSETQ in the germline V gene. Losses at the gene ends were 0 bases for V and 2 bases for J; bases not matched to a gene: 2. This CDR3 has 14 amino acids. CDR3 sequence reads: CASSLGTGPYEQYF. CDR3 nucleotides: TGCGCCAGCAGCTTGGGGACAGGTCCCTACGAGCAGTACTTC.

J is TRBJ1-6 and V is TRBV6-5; D is uncertain. Trimming cost V 0 bases and J 9 bases, with 12 bases left between them. Per the germline V gene, CDR1 is MNHEY and CDR2 is SVGAGI. The CDR3 covers 15 residues. Written as DNA, the CDR3 is TGTGCCAGCAGTTACTCCGTCGAAGGCGTTTCACCCCTCCACTTT. It codes for CASSYSVEGVSPLHF.

The V call is TRBV3-1 (or the pseudogene TRBV3-2), the J call TRBJ2-7; TRBD1 agrees at 7 bases. Germline V gene lookup returns CDR1 LGHDT and CDR2 YNNKEL (reference sequence). There are 16 residues in the CDR3. Trimming removed 3 bases from V and 3 bases from J; junction bases left unmatched: 11. The CDR3 loop reads CASSQVQGPGFYEQYF. The CDR3 DNA sequence: TGTGCCAGCAGCCAGGTACAGGGGCCGGGGTTCTACGAGCAGTACTTC.

The rearrangement joins TRBV10-3 to TRBJ1-4; D gene ambiguous. Germline V CDR1 and CDR2: ENHRY, SYGVKD. Trimming cost V 6 bases and J 3 bases, with 5 bases left between them. The CDR3 consists of 12 residues. CDR3 amino acids: CAIRSSNEKLFF. DNA of the CDR3: TGTGCCATCAGGAGTTCTAATGAAAAACTGTTTTTT.

In its sample, this clone was seen once. The V call is TRBV18, the J call TRBJ2-5; no clear D. The germline V gene encodes CDR1 KGHSH and CDR2 LQKENI. The length of the CDR3 is 13 residues. Trimming cost V 0 bases and J 6 bases, with 8 bases left between them. The CDR3 nucleotides read TGTGCCAGCTCACCACCTAGCTTAAAGACCCAGTACTTC. Its protein product is CASSPPSLKTQYF.

The chain employs TRBV4-1 and TRBJ2-1; D perhaps matches TRBD2 (6 bases). Trimming removed 0 bases at V and 9 bases at J, with 21 bases between. CDR3 size: 17 residues. From germline, CDR1 is MGHRA and CDR2 YSYEKL. CDR3 coding DNA: TGCGCCAGCAGCCAAGAGCCGCCCTATAGGCGGGACGTTGAGCAGTTCTTC. Translated, it gives CASSQEPPYRRDVEQFF.

To note about this clone: This CDR3 is also generated by other DNA sequences in the sample. V usage is TRBV5-1 and J usage is TRBJ2-3; TRBD2 matches at 11 bases. Germline V gene data show CDR1 as SGHRS and CDR2 as YFSETQ. This CDR3 is 16 amino acids long. With 2 bases clipped from V and 0 bases from J, the junction kept 2 bases outside the gene matches. The CDR3 coding sequence is TGCGCCAGCAGCTTTCTAGCGGGGGGCAGCACAGATACGCAGTATTTT. Protein: CASSFLAGGSTDTQYF.

J is TRBJ2-1 and V is TRBV10-2, with a tentative D call TRBD2 (6 bases). Germline V gene sequence: CDR1 WSHSY, CDR2 SAAADI. V shed 10 bases and J shed 9 bases, with 22 bases lying between them. The CDR3 totals 14 residues. The CDR3 loop is CATLGAGHLGEQFF. CDR3 nucleotides: TGCGCCACCCTTGGGGCGGGGCACTTGGGTGAGCAGTTCTTC.

This clone was seen a single time. The rearrangement uses TRBV23-1 and TRBJ1-5, with D unclear. TRBV23-1 is labeled an ORF, and its function is uncertain. The V gene lost 7 bases and the J gene lost 0 bases, with 13 bases spanning the gap. This CDR3 region has 15 residues. CDR3 nucleotide sequence: TGCGCCAGCACGAAACAGCCTTATAGCAATCAGCCCCAGCATTTT. Translating it yields CASTKQPYSNQPQHF.

This clone was detected only once. The rearrangement links TRBV3-1 (or the pseudogene TRBV3-2) to TRBJ2-5, with 14 bases aligning to TRBD2. From germline, CDR1 is LGHDT and CDR2 YNNKEL (reference sequence). V lost 3 bases to trimming and J lost 2 bases; unmatched junction nucleotides: 8. The CDR3 consists of 18 residues. The CDR3 DNA reads TGTGCCAGCAGCCAGTGGGGGACTAGCGGGAGTCGGCAAGAGACCCAGTACTTC. This translates into CASSQWGTSGSRQETQYF.

This chain joins TRBV2 and TRBJ1-1; D is unclear. Trimming removed 3 bases from V and 4 bases from J, with 12 bases in between. The V gene's germline CDR1 is SNHLY and CDR2 FYNNEI. The CDR3 runs to 14 residues. In DNA, the CDR3 is TGTGCCAGCAGTGAGGTAGGGTTTGGCACTGAAGCTTTCTTT. Translated: CASSEVGFGTEAFF.

This clone has just one count. The genes are TRBV28 and TRBJ2-1; no reliable D call. CDR3 size: 14 residues. CDR1 MDHEN and CDR2 SYDVKM come from the germline V gene. The germline V and J ends were trimmed by 6 bases and 16 bases, with 25 bases remaining between them. The CDR3 DNA reads TGTGCCAGCAGCTCATCCCAACTACGTTGGGGTTTATTCTTC. This gives the protein CASSSSQLRWGLFF.

DNA for the CDR3: TGTGCCAGCAGTGACGAAATGAACACTGAAGCTTTCTTT. Protein product: CASSDEMNTEAFF. The V gene is TRBV2, the J gene TRBJ1-1, with D hard to call. Germline V gives CDR1 SNHLY, CDR2 FYNNEI. Trimming cost V 3 bases and J 0 bases, with 5 bases left between them. This CDR3 contains 13 residues.

This clone was observed once. The chain uses TRBV2 and TRBJ2-2; no clear D. The CDR3 is 15 amino acids. CDR1 SNHLY and CDR2 FYNNEI come from the germline V gene. V lost 6 bases and J 7 bases, leaving 18 bases between the germline ends. CDR3 sequence reads: CASRPRTSHVGELFF. In DNA, the CDR3 is TGTGCCAGCAGGCCCCGGACCAGCCACGTCGGGGAGCTGTTTTTT.

A single count supports this clone. The V gene is TRBV6-2 or TRBV6-3, the J gene TRBJ2-2; 9 positions agree with TRBD2. J lost 8 bases, V lost 5 bases, and 3 bases had no gene match. In germline, CDR1 is MNHEY, CDR2 SVGEGT. This CDR3 has 13 amino acids. In nucleotides, the CDR3 is TGTGCCAGCAGTCTAGCGGGAAGAGGGGAGCTGTTTTTT. Amino acid sequence: CASSLAGRGELFF.

This clone is a singleton in its sample. The J gene is TRBJ2-1, the V gene TRBV9, with TRBD1 matching over 8 bases. The CDR3 is 15 residues long. CDR1 and CDR2 (germline): SGDLS, YYNGEE. Trimming took 3 bases from V and 3 from J; bases not matched to a gene: 5. Written as DNA, the CDR3 is TGTGCCAGCAGCGCGACAGGGGAAGGCTACAATGAGCAGTTCTTC. Amino acids: CASSATGEGYNEQFF.

This clone was seen a single time. Written as DNA, the CDR3 is TGTGCCAGCAGGGCCTACAATGAGCAGTTCTTC. Translating it yields CASRAYNEQFF. This chain joins TRBV6-5 and TRBJ2-1; no clear D. This CDR3 spans 11 amino acids. CDR1 is MNHEY, CDR2 SVGAGI, per germline. Deletions cut 6 bases from V and 2 bases from J, with 2 bases between.

This rearrangement joins TRBV29-1 to TRBJ1-1; 11 nucleotides align to TRBD1. In germline, CDR1 is SQVTM, CDR2 ANQGSEA. The CDR3 extends over 15 amino acids. The junction had 11 bases not matched to a gene; V was cut back by 7 bases and J by 4 bases. In DNA, the CDR3 is TGCAGCGCACAAACGGACAGGGGGCGGGCCACTGAAGCTTTCTTT. It is translated as CSAQTDRGRATEAFF.

This chain uses TRBV10-3 with TRBJ1-2; D is undetermined. The germline V and J ends were trimmed by 3 bases and 4 bases, with 9 bases remaining between them. In germline, CDR1 is ENHRY, CDR2 SYGVKD. The CDR3 sequence is 13 residues long. The CDR3: CAISDSFSYGYTF. The CDR3 coding sequence is TGTGCCATCAGTGATTCGTTCAGCTATGGCTACACCTTC.